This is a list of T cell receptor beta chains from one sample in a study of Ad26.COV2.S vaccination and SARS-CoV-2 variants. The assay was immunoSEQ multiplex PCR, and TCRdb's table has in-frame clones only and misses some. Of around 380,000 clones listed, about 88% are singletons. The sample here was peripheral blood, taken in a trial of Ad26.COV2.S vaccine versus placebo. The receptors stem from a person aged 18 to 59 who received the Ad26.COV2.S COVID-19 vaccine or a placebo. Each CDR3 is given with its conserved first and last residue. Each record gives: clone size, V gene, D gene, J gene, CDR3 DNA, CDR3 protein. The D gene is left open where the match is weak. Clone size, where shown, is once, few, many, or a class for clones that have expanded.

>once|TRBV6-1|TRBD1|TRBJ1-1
TGTGCCAGCAGTGAGACAGGGAAGGGGCCAAACACTGAAGCTTTCTTT
CASSETGKGPNTEAFF
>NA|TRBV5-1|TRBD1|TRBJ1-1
TGCGCCAGCAGGAAGACAGGGATGAACACTGAAGCTTTCTTT
CASRKTGMNTEAFF
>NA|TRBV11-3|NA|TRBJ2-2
TGTGCCAGCAGCTTAGATGGGGGGAGACACGGGGAGCTGTTTTTT
CASSLDGGRHGELFF
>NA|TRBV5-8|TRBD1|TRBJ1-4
TGTGCCAGCAGCTTATCCGGGACAGGGAGTGAAAAACTGTTTTTT
CASSLSGTGSEKLFF
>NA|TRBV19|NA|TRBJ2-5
TGTGCCAGTAGTAGGGGGCCCACCCAGTACTTC
CASSRGPTQYF
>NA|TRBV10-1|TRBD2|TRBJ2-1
TGCGCCAGCAGTGAAGCGGGACTAGCGGGGGGGCTAGTCGATGAGCAGTTCTTC
CASSEAGLAGGLVDEQFF
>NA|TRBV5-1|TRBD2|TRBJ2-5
TGCGCCAGCAGCTTGAAACTAGCGGGGCGCCAAGAGACCCAGTACTTC
CASSLKLAGRQETQYF
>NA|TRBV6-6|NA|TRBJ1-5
TGTGCCAGCAATGGAATTTATAGCAATCAGCCCCAGCATTTT
CASNGIYSNQPQHF
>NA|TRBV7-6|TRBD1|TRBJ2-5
TGTGCCAGCAGCTTAATTGGTGACAGGGGGAGAGAGACCCAGTACTTC
CASSLIGDRGRETQYF
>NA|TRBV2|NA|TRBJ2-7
TGTGCCAGCAGTGAATTCCGCGACGTACTAACCTACGAGCAGTACTTC
CASSEFRDVLTYEQYF
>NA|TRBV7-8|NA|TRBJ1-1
TGTGCCAGCAGCTTGGGACACTCGAACACTGAAGCTTTCTTT
CASSLGHSNTEAFF
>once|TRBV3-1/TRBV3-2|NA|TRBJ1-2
TGTGCCAGCAGCCAAAACGGAAACTATGGCTACACCTTC
CASSQNGNYGYTF
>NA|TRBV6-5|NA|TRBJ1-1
TGTGCCAGCAGTCTTGTCCCGGACAGACCGCTAGAAGCTTTCTTT
CASSLVPDRPLEAFF
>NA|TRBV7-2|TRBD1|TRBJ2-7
TGTGCCAGCAGCTCCGGGACAGGCTATTACGAGCAGTACTTC
CASSSGTGYYEQYF
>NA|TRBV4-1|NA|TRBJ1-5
TGCGCCAGCAACCAACATGAGGCAGGGAATCAGCCCCAGCATTTT
CASNQHEAGNQPQHF
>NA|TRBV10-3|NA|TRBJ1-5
TGTGCCATCAGTGAACGTCTGGACAAGCAGCCCCAGCATTTT
CAISERLDKQPQHF
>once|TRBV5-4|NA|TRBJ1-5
TGTGCCAGCAGTTCCGAAGGGGCGGGGCCCCAGCATTTT
CASSSEGAGPQHF
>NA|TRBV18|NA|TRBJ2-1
TGTGCCAGCTCGCAGTGGGCGCCCAGCTCCTACAATGAGCAGTTCTTC
CASSQWAPSSYNEQFF
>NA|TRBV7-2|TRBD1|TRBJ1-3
TGTGCCAGCAGCTTAGTGGGAACCGGGACAGGCTCTGGAAACACCATATATTTT
CASSLVGTGTGSGNTIYF
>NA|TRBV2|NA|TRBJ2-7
TGTGCCAGCAGTCTCCAATACGAGCAGTACTTC
CASSLQYEQYF
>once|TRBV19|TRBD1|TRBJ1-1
TGTGCCAGTAGTATTAAAACAGGGGTATTGAACACTGAAGCTTTCTTT
CASSIKTGVLNTEAFF
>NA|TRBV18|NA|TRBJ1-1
TGTGCCAGCTCACAGGCAGGCTCTGAAGCTTTCTTT
CASSQAGSEAFF
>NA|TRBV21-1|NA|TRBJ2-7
TGTGCCAGCAGCAAAGCCCCCAGGCACCCCGTCGAGCAGTACTTC
CASSKAPRHPVEQYF
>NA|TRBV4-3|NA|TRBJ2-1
TGCGCCAGCAGCCAACGGCGGGCTAGCTTTTTCAATGAGCAGTTCTTC
CASSQRRASFFNEQFF
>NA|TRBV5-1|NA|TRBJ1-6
TGCGCCAGCAGCATTGGGACCGATTATAATTCACCCCTCCACTTT
CASSIGTDYNSPLHF
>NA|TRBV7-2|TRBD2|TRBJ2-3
TGTGCCAGCCGCGGGACTAGCGGGGGGCGCACAGATACGCAGTATTTT
CASRGTSGGRTDTQYF
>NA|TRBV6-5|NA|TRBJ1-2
TGTGCCAGCAGTCGGCCGCACCATGGCTACACCTTC
CASSRPHHGYTF
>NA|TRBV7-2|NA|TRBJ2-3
TGTGCCAGCAGCTTAATTGTGGGGGCCCTGTCAGATACGCAGTATTTT
CASSLIVGALSDTQYF
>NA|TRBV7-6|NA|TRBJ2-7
TGTGCCAGCAGCTTAGGATTCGGCAACACCTACGAGCAGTACTTC
CASSLGFGNTYEQYF
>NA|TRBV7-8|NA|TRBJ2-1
TGTGCCAGCAGCCCAAGGGTGGATGAGCAGTTCTTC
CASSPRVDEQFF
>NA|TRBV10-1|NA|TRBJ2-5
TGCGCCAGCAGTGAGTGGGAGACCCAGTACTTC
CASSEWETQYF